These 27 T cell receptor beta chains were all obtained from the same sample, sequenced in a study of response to subunit inactivated influenza vaccine. A single record per CDR3 protein comes from TCRdb applying MiXCR to the RT-PCR reads. This table holds around 470,000 distinct CDR3 sequences, around 7.9% found once. The sample was PBMCs from blood, taken around 2 years after vaccination. These receptors all stem from a man between 50 and 69 years old who received an inactivated influenza vaccine.

The rearrangement uses TRBV4-1 and TRBJ2-1; 11 nucleotides align to TRBD2. The CDR3 spans 16 residues. V shed 6 bases and J 12 bases; nucleotides not matched to a gene: 16. CDR1 and CDR2 from the germline V gene are MGHRA and YSYEKL. The DNA of the CDR3 is TGCGCCAGCAGAACAACTAGCGGGAGTGTTCGGTTCCGGCAGTTCTTC. Its translation is CASRTTSGSVRFRQFF.

This clonotype was recorded at least ten times. The chain employs TRBV4-3 and TRBJ2-1, with 8 bases lining up with TRBD2. CDR3 length: 14 residues. Germline assignment: CDR1 LGHNA and CDR2 YSLEER. V was pared by 6 bases and J by 0 bases, with 1 base of the junction left unmatched. The CDR3: CASSSGTSYNEQFF. In DNA, the CDR3 is TGCGCCAGCAGTAGCGGGACCTCCTACAATGAGCAGTTCTTC.

This clonotype was seen at least ten times. The chain is built from TRBV12-3 or TRBV12-4 and TRBJ2-1; 7 bases fit TRBD2. Trimming at V came to 6 bases and at J to 7 bases, leaving 9 bases not matched to a gene. The CDR3 has 14 amino acids. The CDR3 loop reads CASRATGTKNEQFF. The CDR3 bases are TGTGCCAGCAGGGCTACCGGGACTAAAAATGAGCAGTTCTTC.

In this sample, this clonotype turned up many times. V usage is TRBV7-9 and J usage is TRBJ1-1; possible D gene TRBD1, 5 bases. Germline V gene sequence: CDR1 SEHNR, CDR2 FQNEAQ (reference sequence). There are 14 residues in the CDR3. Trimming pared 5 bases from V and 11 bases from J, leaving 21 bases between. Here the CDR3 DNA reads TGTGCCAGCAGCGCAGGTGGACGACCGGGGGATGCTTTCTTT. Amino acid sequence: CASSAGGRPGDAFF.

This clonotype was seen many times. The chain is built from TRBV12-3 or TRBV12-4 and TRBJ1-2; the D is unclear. V lost 3 bases and J lost 6, with 8 bases in between. This CDR3 contains 12 residues. CDR3 sequence reads: CASSFTRDGYTF. The CDR3 DNA is TGTGCCAGCAGTTTTACAAGGGATGGCTACACCTTC.

This clonotype was seen only a few times. V is TRBV14 and J is TRBJ2-1, with 9 bases that match TRBD2. CDR1 is SGHDN and CDR2 is FVKESK in the germline V gene. The CDR3 covers 18 residues. CDR3 in amino acids: CARKGVAGESRRNNEQFF. CDR3 DNA: TGTGCTAGAAAGGGAGTAGCGGGGGAATCGAGACGAAACAATGAGCAGTTCTTC.

This clonotype was counted a few times. CDR3 in amino acids: CASSLEAGGPSGDTQYF. Here the CDR3 DNA reads TGCGCCAGCAGCTTGGAAGCGGGAGGGCCCTCTGGAGATACGCAGTATTTT. The genes are TRBV5-1 and TRBJ2-3; 10 bases line up with TRBD2. The CDR3 has 17 residues. Looked up from germline, CDR1 is SGHRS and CDR2 is YFSETQ. The V segment lost 0 bases and the J segment 5 bases; nucleotides outside the gene matches: 9.

The sample holds a few counts of this clonotype. The V gene is TRBV29-1, the J gene TRBJ2-7; TRBD1 might be the D (6 bases). Germline values: CDR1 SQVTM, CDR2 ANQGSEA. The CDR3 is 14 amino acids. V was clipped by 7 bases and J by 1 base, with 17 bases between them. DNA for the CDR3: TGCAGCGCCAGGGGCGTAGCCCGGTCCTACGAGCAGTACTTC. Translation gives CSARGVARSYEQYF.

The chain couples TRBV28 to TRBJ2-7, with D unresolved. The V gene's germline CDR1 is MDHEN and CDR2 SYDVKM. V lost 6 bases and J 2 bases, leaving 17 bases between the germline ends. This CDR3 has 15 residues. This CDR3 reads CASREMQAGTYEQYF. CDR3 DNA sequence: TGTGCCAGCAGAGAGATGCAGGCTGGTACCTACGAGCAGTACTTC.

The chain employs TRBV7-9 and TRBJ1-2, with TRBD1 matching 7 bases. The germline V gene has CDR1 SEHNR and CDR2 FQNEAQ (reference sequence). This CDR3 is 14 amino acids long. Losses at the gene ends were 1 base for V and 7 bases for J; bases not matched to a gene: 6. This CDR3 is CASSLGGGAGGYTF. In DNA form, the CDR3 reads TGTGCCAGCAGCTTAGGAGGGGGCGCGGGTGGCTACACCTTC. Full variable domain (outside the CDR3, taken from reference TRBV7-9 and TRBJ1-2): DTGVSQNPRHKITKRGQNVTFRCDPISEHNRLYWYRQTLGQGPEFLTYFQNEAQLEKSRLLSDRFSAERPKGSFSTLEIQRTEQGDSAMYLCASSLGGGAGGYTFGSGTRLTVV.

Only a few counts were recorded for this clonotype. One end of the junction varies from germline; a read error may be responsible. The genes are TRBV12-3 or TRBV12-4 and TRBJ1-5; D uncertain. This CDR3 comprises 13 residues. CDR3 nucleotide sequence: TGTGCCAGCAGTTTTCATTCAGGTCTCGCGTTTGATTTT. Residues: CASSFHSGLAFDF.

This sequence joins TRBV6-5 and TRBJ1-4, with D tentatively TRBD1 (5 bases). Germline values: CDR1 MNHEY, CDR2 SVGAGI. The V end lost 2 bases, the J end lost 5 bases, and 9 bases lay between the germline ends. There are 14 residues in the CDR3. For the CDR3, the DNA is TGTGCCAGCAGTTACCGGGGGACCAATGAAAAACTGTTTTTT. Translating gives CASSYRGTNEKLFF.

J is TRBJ1-1 and V is TRBV5-1; the D gene is possibly TRBD1 (5 bases). The V end was cut by 4 bases, the J end by 3 bases, with 16 bases between. The CDR3 spans 15 residues. Germline V lookup: CDR1 SGHRS, CDR2 YFSETQ. The CDR3 DNA follows: TGCGCCAGCAGCCCCGCTTTGGGGGGAGACACTGAAGCTTTCTTT. Its protein is CASSPALGGDTEAFF. Looking up the rest from reference TRBV5-1 and TRBJ1-1 gives the full variable domain: KAGVTQTPRYLIKTRGQQVTLSCSPISGHRSVSWYQQTPGQGLQFLFEYFSETQRNKGNFPGRFSGRQFSNSRSEMNVSTLELGDSALYLCASSPALGGDTEAFFGQGTRLTVV.

In its sample, this clonotype was seen many times. The chain employs TRBV20-1 and TRBJ2-7, with 7 bases matching TRBD2. Germline CDR1 and CDR2: DFQATT and SNEGSKA (reference sequence). The CDR3 is 15 amino acids. V was pared by 1 base and J by 2 bases, with 8 bases of the junction left unmatched. CDR3 coding DNA: TGCAGTGCTAGAGCCCGCGGGGGAGGGACCTACGAGCAGTACTTC. This translates into CSARARGGGTYEQYF.

The rearrangement uses TRBV27 and TRBJ2-1, with D hard to call. The V gene's germline CDR1 is MNHEY and CDR2 SMNVEV (reference sequence). Trimming stripped 5 bases from V and 2 bases from J, with 7 bases between. The length of the CDR3 is 13 residues. In DNA, the CDR3 is TGTGCCAGCAGTCAGAACCCCTACAATGAGCAGTTCTTC. Protein: CASSQNPYNEQFF.

The J gene is TRBJ2-3, the V gene TRBV9; 10 bases align to TRBD2. V was pared by 0 bases and J by 2 bases, with 3 bases of the junction left unmatched. The CDR3 consists of 16 residues. CDR1 and CDR2 (germline): SGDLS, YYNGEE. CDR3 residues: CASSVGTSGNTDTQYF. CDR3 nucleotide sequence: TGTGCCAGCAGCGTAGGGACTAGCGGAAACACAGATACGCAGTATTTT.

The chain employs TRBV20-1 and TRBJ2-1, with 11 bases fitting TRBD2. From germline, CDR1 is DFQATT and CDR2 SNEGSKA (reference sequence). The ends lost 4 bases at V and 2 bases at J; junction bases unmatched: 7. This CDR3 is 16 amino acids long. The CDR3 region is CSATNPGLAAYNEQFF. The CDR3 DNA follows: TGCAGTGCTACTAACCCGGGACTAGCGGCCTACAATGAGCAGTTCTTC.

This clonotype was seen a few times. The J gene is TRBJ2-5, the V gene TRBV5-1; D possibly corresponds to TRBD2 (5 bases). Germline loops: CDR1 SGHRS, CDR2 YFSETQ. V lost 4 bases and J 3 bases, leaving 16 bases between the germline ends. The CDR3 is made up of 15 amino acids. Here the CDR3 reads CASSLNGRSKETQYF. CDR3 nucleotides: TGCGCCAGCAGCCTTAATGGGAGATCTAAAGAGACCCAGTACTTC.

The V gene is TRBV6-2 or TRBV6-3, the J gene TRBJ2-7, with 7 bases fitting TRBD1. Germline lookup yields CDR1 MNHEY and CDR2 SVGEGT. With 6 bases clipped from V and 4 bases from J, the junction kept 12 bases outside the gene matches. The CDR3 loop spans 15 amino acids. The CDR3 DNA reads as TGTGCCAGCAGCCAACTCCGGGACAGACTTTACGAGCAGTACTTC. Residues: CASSQLRDRLYEQYF.

In its sample, this clonotype was seen a few times. The V gene is TRBV12-3 or TRBV12-4, the J gene TRBJ1-5; 7 nucleotides match TRBD1. This CDR3 comprises 15 residues. The trim removed 7 bases at V and 3 bases at J, leaving 9 bases unmatched. CDR3 nucleotide sequence: TGTGCCAGCAACTATGCAGGGGGGGTCAATCAGCCCCAGCATTTT. Protein: CASNYAGGVNQPQHF.

The chain has TRBV20-1 and TRBJ2-1; D unresolved. The CDR3 length is 15 residues. Trimming left V 0 bases short and J 3 bases short, with 12 bases between. Per the germline V gene, CDR1 is DFQATT and CDR2 is SNEGSKA (reference sequence). This CDR3 is CSARDRTKVYNEQFF. The CDR3 DNA sequence: TGCAGTGCTAGAGATCGCACAAAAGTCTACAATGAGCAGTTCTTC.

The chain joins TRBV30 to TRBJ2-5, with 7 bases matching TRBD1. This CDR3 region has 13 residues. The germline gives CDR1 GTSNPN, CDR2 SVGIG (reference sequence). Unmatched junction bases numbered 6, after V lost 0 bases and J lost 8 bases. CDR3 nucleotide sequence: TGTGCCTGGAGTGTAATTCAGGGGGTCACCCAGTACTTC. As protein: CAWSVIQGVTQYF.

This clonotype was found many times. The V and J genes are TRBV11-2 and TRBJ2-3; D might be TRBD1 or TRBD2, each matching 5 bases. The V gene lost 5 bases and the J gene lost 2 bases, with 14 bases spanning the gap. CDR3 length equals 15 residues. The V gene's germline CDR1 is SGHAT and CDR2 FQNNGV. The CDR3: CASSPGTRLTDTQYF. As DNA, the CDR3 is TGTGCCAGCAGCCCCGGGACCAGACTCACAGATACGCAGTATTTT.

A note on this clonotype: At one end, the junction sequence differs from germline, possibly due to a read error. This sequence joins TRBV7-6 and TRBJ2-1, with 7 nucleotides matching TRBD1. The CDR3 has 12 residues. Germline loops: CDR1 SGHVS, CDR2 FNYEAQ. The CDR3 DNA sequence: TGTGCTAGCAGCGACAGGGTCGGTGAGCAGTTCTTC. Its translation is CASSDRVGEQFF.

The sample holds many counts of this clonotype. The V gene is TRBV12-3 or TRBV12-4, the J gene TRBJ1-2, with TRBD1 matching over 10 bases. The CDR3 sequence is 12 residues long. V shed 5 bases and J 8 bases; nucleotides not matched to a gene: 2. The CDR3 loop is CASSRDRGGYTF. As DNA, the CDR3 is TGTGCCAGCAGTCGGGACAGGGGCGGCTACACCTTC.

The chain couples TRBV20-1 to TRBJ1-2; 10 nucleotides line up with TRBD1. CDR3 size: 18 residues. Germline values: CDR1 DFQATT, CDR2 SNEGSKA (reference sequence). After removal of 3 bases from V and 8 bases from J, the junction contained 21 bases not matched to a gene. CDR3 residues: CSARPGVDRGKESGGYTF. For the CDR3, the DNA is TGCAGTGCTAGGCCGGGGGTGGACAGGGGGAAGGAAAGTGGCGGCTACACCTTC.

This clonotype was observed a few times. The V call is TRBV29-1, the J call TRBJ2-3, with D unresolved. Per the germline V gene, CDR1 is SQVTM and CDR2 is ANQGSEA. The V end was cut by 4 bases, the J end by 3 bases, with 17 bases between. The CDR3 has 15 amino acids. The CDR3 reads CSVVGLPLGTDTQYF. In DNA form, the CDR3 reads TGCAGCGTTGTAGGTCTTCCGCTGGGAACAGATACGCAGTATTTT.